This record concerns one T cell receptor beta chain sequence. The antigen is not known. The entry originates in a study of beta chain features in type 1 diabetes. Points from the study as a whole: The study notes PCR might favor shorter templates equally in patients and controls.

Sorting of CD4+ naive, central memory, regulatory and stem cell-like memory cells was performed via CD45RO/CCR7/CD25/CD127/CD95/CD27. Post-sort purity exceeded 98% for all sorted populations. Of the isolated RNA, all was reverse transcribed, and so the sequenced material was expressed TCRB transcripts. TCRdb's table, derived via immunoSEQ multiplex PCR, lists solely in-frame clones and lacks some. The table shows 350,000 to 400,000 clones, with around 16% occurring only once. Sequencing was done on a sample of naive CD4+ T cells from blood. The sequence derives from a woman aged 18-30 years in good health.

The CDR3 is CASSPYSGGLQFF. The DNA of the CDR3 is TGTGCCAGCAGCCCCTACTCGGGGGGATTGCAGTTCTTC. This chain joins TRBV14 and TRBJ2-1; TRBD2 matches at 7 bases. The CDR3 runs to 13 residues. After removal of 4 bases from V and 12 bases from J, the junction contained 9 bases not matched to a gene. Germline values: CDR1 SGHDN, CDR2 FVKESK.